Listed here is a single TCR beta chain. Its antigen is not identified. The sample is drawn from a study of cytomegalovirus exposure and HLA in healthy donors. General study findings and limits: For most TCR sequences rarity was the rule, although some public TCRs occurred in many donors. Specific recognition of CMV antigens was confirmed in vitro for a few chains (all CMV-associated). For cytomegalovirus status, the classifier reportedly gave diagnoses with high specificity and sensitivity.

The germline gives CDR1 SNHLY, CDR2 FYNNEI. The CDR3 contains 16 residues. Trimming removed 3 bases from V and 1 base from J; junction bases left unmatched: 7. Only in-frame clones appear in the TCRdb table, and some are missing; sequencing was by immunoSEQ multiplex PCR. The table lists some 120,000 clones, roughly 89% of them singletons. The donors were in the approximately 120-subject validation cohort, distinct from the approximately 670-subject first cohort. The chain uses TRBV2 and TRBJ1-1, with 8 positions matching TRBD1. Material: PBMCs. The sequence came from a woman younger than 30 in good health and CMV-seronegative. For the CDR3, the DNA is TGTGCCAGCAGTGACGACAGGGGCAGGGGGAACACTGAAGCTTTCTTT. Amino acid sequence: CASSDDRGRGNTEAFF.